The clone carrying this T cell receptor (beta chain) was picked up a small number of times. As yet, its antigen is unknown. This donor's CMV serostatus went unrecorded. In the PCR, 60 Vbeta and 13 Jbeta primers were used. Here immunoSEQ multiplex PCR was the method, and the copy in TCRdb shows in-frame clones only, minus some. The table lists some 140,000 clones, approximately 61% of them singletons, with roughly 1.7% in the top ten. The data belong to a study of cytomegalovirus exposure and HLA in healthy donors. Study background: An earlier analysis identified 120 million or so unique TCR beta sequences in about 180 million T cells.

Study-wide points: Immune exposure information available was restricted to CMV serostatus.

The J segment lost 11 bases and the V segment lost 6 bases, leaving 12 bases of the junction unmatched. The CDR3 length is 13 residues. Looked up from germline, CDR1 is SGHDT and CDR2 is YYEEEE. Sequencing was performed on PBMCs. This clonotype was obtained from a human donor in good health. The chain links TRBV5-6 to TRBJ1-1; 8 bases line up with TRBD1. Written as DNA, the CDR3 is TGTGCCAGCACGAACAGGCCCCAGGGGGCGGCTTTCTTT. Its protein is CASTNRPQGAAFF.